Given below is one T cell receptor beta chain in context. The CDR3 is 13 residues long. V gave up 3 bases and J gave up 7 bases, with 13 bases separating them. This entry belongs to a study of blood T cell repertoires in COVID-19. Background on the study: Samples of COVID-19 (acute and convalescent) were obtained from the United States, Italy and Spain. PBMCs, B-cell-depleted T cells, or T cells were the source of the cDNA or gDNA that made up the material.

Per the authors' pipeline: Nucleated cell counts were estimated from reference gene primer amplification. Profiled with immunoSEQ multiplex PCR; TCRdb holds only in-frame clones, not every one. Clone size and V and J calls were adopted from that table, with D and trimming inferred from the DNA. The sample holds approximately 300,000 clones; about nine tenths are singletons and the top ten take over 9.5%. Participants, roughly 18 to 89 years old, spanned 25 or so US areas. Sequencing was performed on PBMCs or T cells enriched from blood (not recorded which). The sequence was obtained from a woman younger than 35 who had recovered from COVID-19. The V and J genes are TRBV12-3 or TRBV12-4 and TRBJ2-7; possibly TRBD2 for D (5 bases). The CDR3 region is CASSFYSSGEQYF. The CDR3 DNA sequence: TGTGCCAGCAGTTTCTACTCCTCGGGAGAGCAGTACTTC.